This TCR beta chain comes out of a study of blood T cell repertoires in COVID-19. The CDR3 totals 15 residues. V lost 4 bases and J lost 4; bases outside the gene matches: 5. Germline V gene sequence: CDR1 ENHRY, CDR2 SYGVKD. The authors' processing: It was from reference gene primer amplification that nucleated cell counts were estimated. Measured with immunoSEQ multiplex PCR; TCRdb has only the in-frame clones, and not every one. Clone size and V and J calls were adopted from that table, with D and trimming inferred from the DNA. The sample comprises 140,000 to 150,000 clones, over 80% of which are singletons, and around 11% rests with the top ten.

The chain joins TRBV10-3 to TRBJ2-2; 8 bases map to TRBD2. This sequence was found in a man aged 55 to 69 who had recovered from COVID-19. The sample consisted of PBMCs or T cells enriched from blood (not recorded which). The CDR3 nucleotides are TGTGCCATCAGTGCGAATAGCGGGGCCACCGGGGAGCTGTTTTTT. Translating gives CAISANSGATGELFF.